This is a list of T cell receptor beta chains from one sample in a study of T cell responses to AZD1222 COVID-19 vaccine. Only in-frame clones appear in the TCRdb table, and some are missing; sequencing was by immunoSEQ multiplex PCR. Of 100,000 to 150,000 clones listed, 88% are singletons. The sample consisted of peripheral blood, taken on day 0 of AZD1222 vaccination. These receptor sequences come from an adult in good health. Each CDR3 is given with its conserved first and last residue. A D gene is named only where the DNA matches it firmly.

j_gene: TRBJ2-5; d_gene: TRBD1; v_gene: TRBV20-1; CDR3aa: CSASTRGPKETQYF
j_gene: TRBJ1-6; d_gene: NA; v_gene: TRBV18; CDR3aa: CASSPPGTNNSPLHF
j_gene: TRBJ2-4; d_gene: TRBD1; v_gene: TRBV4-3; CDR3aa: CASSHLRQGPAIQYF
j_gene: TRBJ2-7; d_gene: TRBD1; v_gene: TRBV2; CDR3aa: CASSVGDRVGEQYF
j_gene: TRBJ1-2; d_gene: TRBD1; v_gene: TRBV4-3; CDR3aa: CASSQGADYGYTF
j_gene: TRBJ2-3; d_gene: TRBD2; v_gene: TRBV5-1; CDR3aa: CASSLGTSGPTDTQYF
j_gene: TRBJ2-7; d_gene: NA; v_gene: TRBV2; CDR3aa: CASASSPVEQYF
j_gene: TRBJ2-7; d_gene: TRBD1; v_gene: TRBV25-1; CDR3aa: CASSKQGAAYEQYF
j_gene: TRBJ2-3; d_gene: NA; v_gene: TRBV5-1; CDR3aa: CASSWRESTDTQYF
j_gene: TRBJ1-1; d_gene: NA; v_gene: TRBV28; CDR3aa: CASSGPLNTEAFF
j_gene: TRBJ1-5; d_gene: NA; v_gene: TRBV19; CDR3aa: CASSMRGGESWPQHF
j_gene: TRBJ1-2; d_gene: NA; v_gene: TRBV19; CDR3aa: CASSPGRSYSGYTF
j_gene: TRBJ1-2; d_gene: NA; v_gene: TRBV14; CDR3aa: CASSPTTDYGYTF
j_gene: TRBJ2-1; d_gene: NA; v_gene: TRBV9; CDR3aa: CASSVAGVYNEQFF
j_gene: TRBJ1-2; d_gene: NA; v_gene: TRBV7-9; CDR3aa: CASSPGTWEGYTF
j_gene: TRBJ2-1; d_gene: TRBD2; v_gene: TRBV24-1; CDR3aa: CATSDLSGGLWEQFF
j_gene: TRBJ2-7; d_gene: NA; v_gene: TRBV7-8; CDR3aa: CASSLETFTEQYF
j_gene: TRBJ2-4; d_gene: TRBD1; v_gene: TRBV5-1; CDR3aa: CASSSGQAAFKNIQYF
j_gene: TRBJ2-1; d_gene: NA; v_gene: TRBV6-1; CDR3aa: CASSGQDSGSYNEQFF
j_gene: TRBJ2-3; d_gene: NA; v_gene: TRBV6-4; CDR3aa: CASSKGEGPADTQYF
j_gene: TRBJ2-7; d_gene: TRBD1; v_gene: TRBV7-2; CDR3aa: CASSPDRGSYEQYF
j_gene: TRBJ2-5; d_gene: NA; v_gene: TRBV27; CDR3aa: CASSLSWPPGRTTQYF
j_gene: TRBJ2-5; d_gene: NA; v_gene: TRBV6-5; CDR3aa: CASSLLEGAGETQYF
j_gene: TRBJ2-7; d_gene: NA; v_gene: TRBV4-1; CDR3aa: CASSQGDVPGHLSYEQYF
j_gene: TRBJ2-1; d_gene: TRBD2; v_gene: TRBV7-9; CDR3aa: CASSLVASGKLQFF
j_gene: TRBJ2-1; d_gene: NA; v_gene: TRBV5-4; CDR3aa: CASSLKTGPNEQFF
j_gene: TRBJ2-7; d_gene: TRBD2; v_gene: TRBV4-2; CDR3aa: CASSHGLAGSYEQYF
j_gene: TRBJ1-1; d_gene: NA; v_gene: TRBV18; CDR3aa: CASSPQGMNTEAFF
j_gene: TRBJ2-7; d_gene: TRBD1; v_gene: TRBV5-1; CDR3aa: CASSLDVQGASYEQYF
j_gene: TRBJ2-7; d_gene: NA; v_gene: TRBV27; CDR3aa: CASSYRVSYEQYF
j_gene: TRBJ2-7; d_gene: NA; v_gene: TRBV12-3/TRBV12-4; CDR3aa: CASSQQGYEQYF
j_gene: TRBJ2-1; d_gene: NA; v_gene: TRBV27; CDR3aa: CASALTPDYILNEQFF
j_gene: TRBJ1-5; d_gene: NA; v_gene: TRBV21-1; CDR3aa: CASSKPPQGERGNISNQPQHF
j_gene: TRBJ2-7; d_gene: TRBD2; v_gene: TRBV7-9; CDR3aa: CASSLVASGRGEQYF
j_gene: TRBJ1-5; d_gene: TRBD1; v_gene: TRBV28; CDR3aa: CASTVEQGRGQPQHF
j_gene: TRBJ1-6; d_gene: NA; v_gene: TRBV7-9; CDR3aa: CASSSDTSPLHF